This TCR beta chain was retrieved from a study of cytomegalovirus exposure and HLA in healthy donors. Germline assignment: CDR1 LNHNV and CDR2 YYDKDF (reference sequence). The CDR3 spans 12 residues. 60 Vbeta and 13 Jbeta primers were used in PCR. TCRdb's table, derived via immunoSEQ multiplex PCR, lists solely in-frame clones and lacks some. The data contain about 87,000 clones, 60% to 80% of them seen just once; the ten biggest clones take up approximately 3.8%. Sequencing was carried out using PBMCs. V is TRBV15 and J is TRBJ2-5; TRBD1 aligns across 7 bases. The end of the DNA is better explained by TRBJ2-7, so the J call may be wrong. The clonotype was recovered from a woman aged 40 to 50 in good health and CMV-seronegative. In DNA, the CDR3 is TGTGCCACCAGCCGGGACAGCTACGAGCAGTACTTC. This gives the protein CATSRDSYEQYF.